This T cell receptor (beta chain) was sequenced during a study of vaccination and CD4 T cells after COVID-19. Findings and caveats of the study: Spike mono-reactivity applied to 304 of 307 vaccine-specific clones detected in convalescent patients. A nonsignificant rise from roughly 21 to 40 was seen in the median number of SARS-CoV-2-reactive clonotypes.

This clonotype appeared a few times. Antigen specificity is unknown. This sample's treatment: roughly ten-day PBMC culture with coronavirus spike peptide pools or control peptides (ViraFEST assay). Cultured CD4+ T-cell DNA underwent Oncomine TCR Beta short-read sequencing. Genomic DNA was isolated from cultured CD4+ T cells. TCRdb called the PCR reads again in MiXCR, with one record for every CDR3 protein. The profile shows approximately 15,000 distinct CDR3 sequences, less than 30% of them singletons. Sequences were obtained from cultured CD4+ T cells from blood. The receptor comes from a human donor with COVID-19.

The CDR3 DNA follows: TGTGCCAGCAAGCATAGCGTCAGGCGAAATTCACCCCTCCACTTT. Amino acids: CASKHSVRRNSPLHF. This chain joins TRBV6-1 and TRBJ1-6, with D uncertain. V lost 7 bases to trimming and J lost 7 bases, with 17 bases between them. The CDR3 contains 15 residues. Germline V gene data show CDR1 as MNHNS and CDR2 as SASEGT.